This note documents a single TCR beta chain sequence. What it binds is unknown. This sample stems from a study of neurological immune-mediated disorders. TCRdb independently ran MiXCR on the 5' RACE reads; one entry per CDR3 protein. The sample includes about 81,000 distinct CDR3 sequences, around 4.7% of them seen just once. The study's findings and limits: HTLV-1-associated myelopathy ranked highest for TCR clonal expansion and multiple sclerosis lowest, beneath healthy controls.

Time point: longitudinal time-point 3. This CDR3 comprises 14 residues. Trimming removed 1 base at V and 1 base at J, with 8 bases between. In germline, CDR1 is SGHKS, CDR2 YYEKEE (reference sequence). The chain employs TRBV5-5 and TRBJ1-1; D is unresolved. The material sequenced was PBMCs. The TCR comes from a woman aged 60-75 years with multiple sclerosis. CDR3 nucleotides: TGTGCCAGCAGCTTGTTGCCGTCGAACACTGAAGCTTTCTTT. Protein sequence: CASSLLPSNTEAFF.